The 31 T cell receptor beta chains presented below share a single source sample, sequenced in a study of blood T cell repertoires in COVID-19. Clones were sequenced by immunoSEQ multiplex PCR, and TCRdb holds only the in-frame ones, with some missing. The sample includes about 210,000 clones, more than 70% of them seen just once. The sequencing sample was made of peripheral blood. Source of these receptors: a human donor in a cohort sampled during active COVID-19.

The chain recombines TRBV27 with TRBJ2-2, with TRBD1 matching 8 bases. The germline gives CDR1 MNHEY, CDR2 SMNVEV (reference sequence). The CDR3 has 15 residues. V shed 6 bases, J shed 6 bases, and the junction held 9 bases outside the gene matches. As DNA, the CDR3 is TGTGCCAGCAGCCCCGGGACAGGCCGAGCCGGGGAGCTGTTTTTT. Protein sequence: CASSPGTGRAGELFF.

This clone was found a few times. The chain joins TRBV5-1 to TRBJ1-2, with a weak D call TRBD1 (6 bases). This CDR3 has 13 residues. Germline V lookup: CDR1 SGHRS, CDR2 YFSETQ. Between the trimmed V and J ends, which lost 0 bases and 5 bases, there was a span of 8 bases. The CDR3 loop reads CASSLGGQYGYTF. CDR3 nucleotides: TGCGCCAGCAGCTTGGGCGGACAGTATGGCTACACCTTC. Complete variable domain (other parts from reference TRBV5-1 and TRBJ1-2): KAGVTQTPRYLIKTRGQQVTLSCSPISGHRSVSWYQQTPGQGLQFLFEYFSETQRNKGNFPGRFSGRQFSNSRSEMNVSTLELGDSALYLCASSLGGQYGYTFGSGTRLTVV.

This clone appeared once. Written as DNA, the CDR3 is TGTGCCAGCAGTTTATCACGGCCGGAAGTGGGCGGCTACACCTTC. Its translation: CASSLSRPEVGGYTF. The chain couples TRBV27 to TRBJ1-2, with no clear D. The germline CDR1 and CDR2 sequences are MNHEY and SMNVEV (reference sequence). The V end was cut by 0 bases, the J end by 8 bases, with 16 bases between. CDR3 length: 15 residues.

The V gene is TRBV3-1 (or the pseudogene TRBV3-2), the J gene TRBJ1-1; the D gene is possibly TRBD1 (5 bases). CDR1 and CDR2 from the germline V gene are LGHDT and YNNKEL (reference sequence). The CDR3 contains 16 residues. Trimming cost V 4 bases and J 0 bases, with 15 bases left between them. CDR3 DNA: TGTGCCAGCAGCCTTGGGGCCGCCATTCTGAACACTGAAGCTTTCTTT. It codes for CASSLGAAILNTEAFF.

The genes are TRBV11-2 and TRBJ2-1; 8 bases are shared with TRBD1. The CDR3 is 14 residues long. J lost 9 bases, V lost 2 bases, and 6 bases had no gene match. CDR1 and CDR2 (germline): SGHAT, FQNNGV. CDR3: CASSLLGQGGEQFF. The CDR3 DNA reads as TGTGCCAGCAGCTTACTTGGACAGGGAGGTGAGCAGTTCTTC.

CDR3 sequence: CASSFAGRQGDWAFF. CDR3 coding DNA: TGTGCCAGCAGCTTCGCCGGACGCCAGGGTGATTGGGCTTTCTTT. The chain combines TRBV5-4 with TRBJ1-1; D perhaps matches TRBD1 (5 bases). Trimming shortened V by 2 bases and J by 11 bases, and 22 bases separated the two germline ends. The CDR3 extends over 15 amino acids. From germline, CDR1 is SGHNT and CDR2 YYREEE (reference sequence).

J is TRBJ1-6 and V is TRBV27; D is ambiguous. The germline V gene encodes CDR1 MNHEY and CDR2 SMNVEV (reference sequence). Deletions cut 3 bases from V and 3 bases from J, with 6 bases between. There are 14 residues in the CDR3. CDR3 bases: TGTGCCAGCAGTTTTCCAGGCTATAATTCACCCCTCCACTTT. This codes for CASSFPGYNSPLHF.

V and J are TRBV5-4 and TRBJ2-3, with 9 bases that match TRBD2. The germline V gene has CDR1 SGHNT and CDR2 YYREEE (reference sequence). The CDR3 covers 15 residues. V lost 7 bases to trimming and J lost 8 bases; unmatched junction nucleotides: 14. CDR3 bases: TGTGCCAGCGATGGGGGTAGCGGGGGCGCAGGTACGCAGTATTTT. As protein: CASDGGSGGAGTQYF.

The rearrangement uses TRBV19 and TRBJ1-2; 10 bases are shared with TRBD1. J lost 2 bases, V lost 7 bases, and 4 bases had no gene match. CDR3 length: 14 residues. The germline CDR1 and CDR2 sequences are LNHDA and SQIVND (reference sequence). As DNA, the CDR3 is TGTGCCAGTATCCGGACAGGGGGGAACTATGGCTACACCTTC. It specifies CASIRTGGNYGYTF.

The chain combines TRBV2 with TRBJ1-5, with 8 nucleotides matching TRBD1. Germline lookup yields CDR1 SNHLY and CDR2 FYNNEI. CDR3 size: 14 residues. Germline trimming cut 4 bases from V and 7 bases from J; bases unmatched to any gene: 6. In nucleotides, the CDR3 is TGTGCCAGCAGTGGTCAGGGGGCAGGCCAGCCCCAGCATTTT. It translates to CASSGQGAGQPQHF.

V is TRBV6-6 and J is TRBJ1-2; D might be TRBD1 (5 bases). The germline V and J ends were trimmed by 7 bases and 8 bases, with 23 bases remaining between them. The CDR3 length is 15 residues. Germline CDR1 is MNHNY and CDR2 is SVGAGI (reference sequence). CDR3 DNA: TGTGCCAGCACCATCTCCGGGACTGGAGGCATGGGCTACACCTTC. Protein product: CASTISGTGGMGYTF.

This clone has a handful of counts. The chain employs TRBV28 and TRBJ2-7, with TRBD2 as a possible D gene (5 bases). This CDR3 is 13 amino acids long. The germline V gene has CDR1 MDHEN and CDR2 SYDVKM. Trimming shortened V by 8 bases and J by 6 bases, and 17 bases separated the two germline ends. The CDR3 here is CASSGPGGLEQYF. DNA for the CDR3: TGTGCCAGCTCCGGGCCTGGAGGTCTCGAGCAGTACTTC.

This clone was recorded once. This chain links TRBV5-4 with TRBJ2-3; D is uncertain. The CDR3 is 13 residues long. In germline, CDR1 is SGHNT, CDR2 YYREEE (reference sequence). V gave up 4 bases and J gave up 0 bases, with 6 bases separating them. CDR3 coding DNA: TGTGCCAGCAGCGCAGTGAGCACAGATACGCAGTATTTT. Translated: CASSAVSTDTQYF.

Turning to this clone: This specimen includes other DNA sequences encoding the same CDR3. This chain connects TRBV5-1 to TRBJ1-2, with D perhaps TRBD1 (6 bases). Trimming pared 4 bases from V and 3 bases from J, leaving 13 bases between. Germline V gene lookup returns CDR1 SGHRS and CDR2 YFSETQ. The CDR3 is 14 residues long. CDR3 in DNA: TGCGCCAGCAGCCCACAGGGATTCGACTATGGCTACACCTTC. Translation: CASSPQGFDYGYTF.

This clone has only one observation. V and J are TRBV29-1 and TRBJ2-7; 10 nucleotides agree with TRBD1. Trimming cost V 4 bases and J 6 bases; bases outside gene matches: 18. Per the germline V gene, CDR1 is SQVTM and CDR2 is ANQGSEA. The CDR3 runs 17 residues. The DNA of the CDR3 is TGCAGCGTTGTGAATTTTCGGCGGACAGGGGGGGCGGGCGAGCAGTACTTC. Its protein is CSVVNFRRTGGAGEQYF.

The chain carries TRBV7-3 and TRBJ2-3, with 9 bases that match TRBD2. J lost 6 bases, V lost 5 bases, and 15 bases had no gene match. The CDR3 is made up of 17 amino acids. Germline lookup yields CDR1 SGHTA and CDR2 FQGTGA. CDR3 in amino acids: CASSPRGSGGAADTQYF. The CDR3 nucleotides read TGTGCCAGCAGCCCCAGGGGTAGCGGGGGTGCCGCGGATACGCAGTATTTT.

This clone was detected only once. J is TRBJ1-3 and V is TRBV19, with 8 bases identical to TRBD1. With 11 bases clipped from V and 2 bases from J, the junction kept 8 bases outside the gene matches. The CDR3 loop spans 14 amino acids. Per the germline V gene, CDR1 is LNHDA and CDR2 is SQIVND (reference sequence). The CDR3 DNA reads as TGTGCCTCCGCACAGGGGGGGCCTGGAAACACCATATATTTT. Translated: CASAQGGPGNTIYF.

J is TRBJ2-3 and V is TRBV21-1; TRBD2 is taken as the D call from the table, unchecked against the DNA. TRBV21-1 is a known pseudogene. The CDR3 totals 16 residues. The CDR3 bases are TGTGCCAGCAGCAAAGCATGGCTAGCGGGGCGGGATACGCAGTATTTT. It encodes CASSKAWLAGRDTQYF.

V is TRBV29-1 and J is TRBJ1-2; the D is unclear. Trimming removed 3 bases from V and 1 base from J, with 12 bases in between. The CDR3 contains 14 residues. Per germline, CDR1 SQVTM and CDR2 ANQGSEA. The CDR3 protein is CSVDAGAGNYGYTF. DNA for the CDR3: TGCAGCGTTGATGCAGGAGCGGGTAACTATGGCTACACCTTC.

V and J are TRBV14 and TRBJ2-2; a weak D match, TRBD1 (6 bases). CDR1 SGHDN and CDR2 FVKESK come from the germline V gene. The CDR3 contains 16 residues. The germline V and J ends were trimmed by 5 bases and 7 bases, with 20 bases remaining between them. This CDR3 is CASSFRGRLRSGELFF. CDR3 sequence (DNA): TGTGCCAGCAGCTTCAGGGGTCGCCTCCGGAGCGGGGAGCTGTTTTTT.

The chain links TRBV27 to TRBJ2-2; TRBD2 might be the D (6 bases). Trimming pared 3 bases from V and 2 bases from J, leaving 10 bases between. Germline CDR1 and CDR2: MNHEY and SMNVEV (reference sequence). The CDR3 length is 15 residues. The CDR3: CASSFRLVNTGELFF. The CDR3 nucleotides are TGTGCCAGCAGTTTCAGACTAGTTAACACCGGGGAGCTGTTTTTT.

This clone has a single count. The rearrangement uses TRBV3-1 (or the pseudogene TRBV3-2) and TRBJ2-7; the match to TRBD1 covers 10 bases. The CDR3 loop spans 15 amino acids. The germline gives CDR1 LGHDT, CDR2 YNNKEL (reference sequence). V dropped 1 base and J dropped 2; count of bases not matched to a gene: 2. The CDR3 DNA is TGTGCCAGCAGCCAAGGGGGACAGGGGACCTACGAGCAGTACTTC. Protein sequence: CASSQGGQGTYEQYF.

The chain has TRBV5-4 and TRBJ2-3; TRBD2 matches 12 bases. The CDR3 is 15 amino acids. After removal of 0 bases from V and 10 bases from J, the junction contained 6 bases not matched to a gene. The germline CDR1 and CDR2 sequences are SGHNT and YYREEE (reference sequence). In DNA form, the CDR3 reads TGTGCCAGCAGCTTGGGGACTAGCGGGGAGAGGGCGCAGTATTTT. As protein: CASSLGTSGERAQYF.

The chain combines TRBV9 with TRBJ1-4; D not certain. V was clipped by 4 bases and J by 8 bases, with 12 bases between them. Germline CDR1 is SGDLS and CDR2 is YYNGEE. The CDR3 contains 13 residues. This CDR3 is CASSHFSGEKLFF. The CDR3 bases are TGTGCCAGCAGCCATTTCAGTGGCGAAAAACTGTTTTTT.

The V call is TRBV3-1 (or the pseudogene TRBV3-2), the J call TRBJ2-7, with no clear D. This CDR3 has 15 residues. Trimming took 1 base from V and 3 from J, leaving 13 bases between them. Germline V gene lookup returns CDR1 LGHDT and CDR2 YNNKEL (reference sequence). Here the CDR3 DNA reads TGTGCCAGCAGCCAAGTGCGAGCGTACGGCTACGAGCAGTACTTC. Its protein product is CASSQVRAYGYEQYF.

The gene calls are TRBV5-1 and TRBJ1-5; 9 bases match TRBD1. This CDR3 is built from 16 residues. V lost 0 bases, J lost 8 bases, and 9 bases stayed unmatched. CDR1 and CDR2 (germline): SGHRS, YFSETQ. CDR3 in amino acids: CASSLEGQGDGEPQHF. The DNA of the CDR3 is TGCGCCAGCAGCTTGGAGGGACAGGGAGACGGCGAGCCCCAGCATTTT.

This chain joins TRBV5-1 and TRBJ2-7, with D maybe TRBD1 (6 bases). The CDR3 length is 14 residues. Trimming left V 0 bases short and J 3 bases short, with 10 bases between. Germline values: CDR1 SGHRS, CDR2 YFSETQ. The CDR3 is CASSLENRVYEQYF. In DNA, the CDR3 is TGCGCCAGCAGCTTGGAGAACAGGGTCTACGAGCAGTACTTC.

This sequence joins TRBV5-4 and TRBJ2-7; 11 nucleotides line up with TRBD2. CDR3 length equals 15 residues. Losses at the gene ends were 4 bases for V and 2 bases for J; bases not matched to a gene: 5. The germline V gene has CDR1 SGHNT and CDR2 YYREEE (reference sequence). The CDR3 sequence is CASSAGTSGTYEQYF. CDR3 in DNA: TGTGCCAGCAGCGCAGGGACTAGCGGTACCTACGAGCAGTACTTC.

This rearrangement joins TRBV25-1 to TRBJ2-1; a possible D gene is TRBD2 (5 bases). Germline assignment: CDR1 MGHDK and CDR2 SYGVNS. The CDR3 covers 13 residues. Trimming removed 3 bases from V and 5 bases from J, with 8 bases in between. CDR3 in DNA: TGTGCCAGCAGTGACGGGGTCGACAATGAGCAGTTCTTC. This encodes CASSDGVDNEQFF.

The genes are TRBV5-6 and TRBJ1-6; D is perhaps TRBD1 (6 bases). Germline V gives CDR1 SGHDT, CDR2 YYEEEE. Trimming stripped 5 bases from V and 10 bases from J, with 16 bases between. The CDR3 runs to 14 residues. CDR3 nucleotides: TGTGCCAGCAGTCCGGGGAGGGACACATCACCCCTCCACTTT. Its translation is CASSPGRDTSPLHF.

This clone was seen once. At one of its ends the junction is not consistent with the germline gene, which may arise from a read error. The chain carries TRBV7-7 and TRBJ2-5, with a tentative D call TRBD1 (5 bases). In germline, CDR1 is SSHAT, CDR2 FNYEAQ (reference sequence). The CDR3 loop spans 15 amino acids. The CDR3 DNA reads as TGTGCTAGCAGGGTGGCGGCCCCGTACCAAGAGACCCAGTACTTC. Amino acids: CASRVAAPYQETQYF.